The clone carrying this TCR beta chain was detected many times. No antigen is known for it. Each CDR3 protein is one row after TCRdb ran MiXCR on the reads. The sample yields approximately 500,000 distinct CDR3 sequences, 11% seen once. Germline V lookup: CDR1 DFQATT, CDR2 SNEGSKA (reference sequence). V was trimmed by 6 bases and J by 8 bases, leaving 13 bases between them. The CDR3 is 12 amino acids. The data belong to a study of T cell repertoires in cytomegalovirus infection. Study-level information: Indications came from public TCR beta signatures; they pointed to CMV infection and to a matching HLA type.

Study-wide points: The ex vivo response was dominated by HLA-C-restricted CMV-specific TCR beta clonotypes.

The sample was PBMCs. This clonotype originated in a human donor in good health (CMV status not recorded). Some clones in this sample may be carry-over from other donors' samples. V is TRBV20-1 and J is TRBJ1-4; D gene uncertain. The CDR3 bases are TGCAGTGCACCTGGACCTAGAGAAAAACTGTTTTTT. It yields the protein CSAPGPREKLFF.